This entry is about one T cell receptor beta chain. The sample comes from a study of shared clonotypes between healthy human individuals. Assay used: immunoSEQ multiplex PCR; TCRdb lists only in-frame clones, some missing. Among 2 million to 2.5 million clones, just over 90% were seen once, and the ten largest hold about 0.39%. Trimming took 7 bases from V and 3 from J, leaving 11 bases between them. CDR1 is SGHTS, CDR2 YDEGEE, per germline. CDR3 length: 13 amino acids. J is TRBJ2-1 and V is TRBV5-8; no reliable D call. The specimen was naive CD4+ T cells from PBMCs. Subset noted: CD45RA+ positively selected. The receptor comes from a man between 18 and 35 years old in good health. Some clones in this sample may be carry-over from other donors' samples. The CDR3 is CASGTYYYNEQFF. DNA of the CDR3: TGTGCCAGCGGAACATACTACTACAATGAGCAGTTCTTC.